This T cell receptor (beta chain) was retrieved from a study of shared clonotypes between healthy human individuals (dated by TCRdb to about 2020). Regarding the study in general: The cohort included a few men and a couple of women between 18 and 49 years of age. Per donor, three plates each were used for CD4 naive and CD4 memory, two for CD8 naive, and one for CD8 memory. Blood TCR repertoires of five healthy adults were deeply sequenced to estimate repertoire size and the extent of clonotype sharing between individuals. To increase sequencing depth and limit assay-specific biases, different laboratories used diverse techniques to prepare libraries and sequence TCR repertoires. Per donor, leukapheresis produced somewhere between about 0.85 and 10 billion PBMCs.

General study outcomes and caveats: Estimated clonotype richness was generally larger for naive than for memory subsets. Based on pairwise subsampling, the degree of clonotype sharing among donors was expected to be affected by sequencing depth. Clonotypes shared by all four sorted-subset donors showed higher generation probabilities than non-shared clonotypes. The genetic and exposure-history diversity represented was limited by the small number of donors. Sharing across a handful of donors was observed for approximately 5% of naive CD4, around 3.5% of naive CD8, roughly 2.4% of memory CD4, and over 0.3% of memory CD8 clonotypes. Only blood was sampled, and tissue TCR repertoires likely differ from those in blood. Incomplete sequencing was indicated by rarefaction of sorted-subset datasets, despite the large sequencing depth.

Inclusive of the bounding cysteine and phenylalanine, the CDR3 is 12 residues long. The retained sequence is limited to the CDR3, 36 bases, with the frame set at the first base. V lost 6 bases and J lost 1 base; the stretch between them is 6 bases long. The germline V gene supplies CDR1 SGHNT and CDR2 YENEEA. As concerns this clone: Its target antigen remains unknown. Per-base quality was not reported, and no clone a single base away is much larger than it.

Using the deep immunoSEQ assay, TCR CDR3 regions were amplified from genomic DNA by multiplex PCR. Genomic DNA extracted from each cell subset was distributed evenly over all wells of several immunoSEQ 96-well plates, and each plate served as one replicate. For sorted subsets, each replicate PCR was loaded with approximately 190 ng genomic DNA, equivalent to 25,000 to 35,000 T cell genomes. Purified libraries were measured with a Qubit 3.0 fluorometer, size-checked on a Bioanalyzer 2100, and measured again with the KAPA Library Quantification kit. Each immunoSEQ 96-well plate was sequenced on its own single-read 150-cycle Illumina NextSeq 550 flow cell. For the original study's pipeline: Because only junctional sequences without quality scores were contained in the immunoSEQ output, filtering matching that applied to full-length reads could not be performed. Sequences were annotated with PyIR, a Python wrapper for IgBLAST v1.9, and V/J genes and CDR3 were assigned using IMGT germline references. Reads were removed for weak V/J assignments (E-value above 1e-6), missing CDR3, stop codons, out-of-frame junctions, or ambiguous translated residues. V3J clonotypes were defined as sequences sharing an identical inferred V gene, J gene, and CDR3 amino acid sequence. The percentage overlap between two repertoires was calculated by dividing the number of shared unique clonotypes by the size of the smaller repertoire. RTK rarefaction, the Chao1 estimator, and Recon v2.1 estimates of unobserved clonotypes were used to assess repertoire richness. For all TCRbeta clonotypes obtained by the gDNA method from several donors, generation probabilities were computed with OLGA. Imported from immuneACCESS, the table was reduced by TCRdb to in-frame sequences with V and J called. These copies leave out some clones; in studies compared against another copy, an unresolved V gene accounts for under half, and the cause of the remainder is not known. The V and J calls and the clone size are those of that table, but D and trimming were determined from the DNA. This sample lists 2 million to 3 million clones; around nine tenths were detected once. The ten biggest clones cover roughly 0.13% of the sample.

Donors were healthy HIV-negative adults with no recently reported acute infections or vaccinations. Every donor was a Caucasian adult residing in Nashville, Tennessee, USA. CD4+ T cells were enriched by magnetic negative selection; naive cells were then positively selected on CD45RA, and the negative fraction formed the memory subset. Blood was collected by leukapheresis, and PBMCs were isolated by Ficoll-Histopaque density gradient centrifugation and then cryopreserved in liquid nitrogen vapor phase. Purity and quantity of every magnetically sorted T cell population were checked by analytical flow cytometry. Genomic DNA was isolated from each sorted fraction and quantified by UV absorbance on a Nanodrop 2000c.

This TCR came from a man aged 18 to 30 in good health. The specimen sequenced was naive CD4+ T cells sorted from blood. The label giving this sample's cell subset or site can be read as: CD45RA+ positively selected. This chain is built from TRBV11-3 and TRBJ1-1; TRBD1 could be the D gene, as 6 bases match. The bases read TGTGCCAGCAGGGGACAGAACACTGAAGCTTTCTTT. Its protein product is CASRGQNTEAFF.